This TCR beta chain was observed in a study of regulatory T cells in long-lasting Graves disease. This clonotype was seen at least ten times. Libraries of TCR beta came from iRepertoire HTBI primers plus Arm-PCR of CDR3 regions. Authors' analysis steps: Identification yielded around 64 TRBV and around 15 TRBJ segments across samples. TCRdb reprocessed the multiplex PCR reads with MiXCR, giving one entry per CDR3 protein. These V and J calls rely on TCRdb rather than the paper's analysis. In the table there are about 420,000 distinct CDR3 sequences, about a sixth of which are singletons. Time point given: newly diagnosed GD, antithyroid drugs for less than 3 months. Following extraction of RNA from PBMCs, that RNA was used to make the TCR library. Between the trimmed V and J ends, which lost 0 bases and 5 bases, there was a span of 14 bases. The CDR3 loop spans 15 amino acids. Germline V gene lookup returns CDR1 LGHDT and CDR2 YNNKEL (reference sequence).

These data were also filed under a second study, of T cells in Graves' hyperthyroidism and ophthalmopathy.

This chain joins TRBV3-1 and TRBJ2-7; D is possibly TRBD1 (6 bases). The TCR was taken from a woman between 18 and 29 years old with Graves disease. The sequenced sample was peripheral blood mononuclear cells (PBMCs), obtained at new diagnosis, from a patient treated with antithyroid drugs. CDR3 protein: CASSQEGTGWDEQYF. The CDR3 nucleotides read TGTGCCAGCAGCCAAGAAGGAACAGGGTGGGACGAGCAGTACTTC.